This T cell receptor beta chain was recovered during a study of Ad26.COV2.S vaccination and SARS-CoV-2 variants. Study context: It was the COV1001 Ad26.COV2.S trial arm that included the donor. Once or twice, 56 days apart, Ad26.COV2.S was delivered intramuscularly. Study results and limitations: Greater spike-specific TCR breadth was seen in vaccine recipients than in placebo recipients.

This clone was recorded a few times. Its antigen is undetermined. This table comes from immunoSEQ multiplex PCR, and its TCRdb copy is limited to in-frame clones, with some not included. The sample lists hundreds of thousands of clones, about 90% occurring once. Treatment defined: 15 to 20 received Ad26.COV2.S at low or high dose, single or two shots; 5 received placebo; per-sample allocation not given. Material that was analyzed had been drawn on day 63 after the first vaccine or placebo injection. Expression of Wuhan-strain SARS-CoV-2 spike came from the Ad26 vector that formed the vaccine. The sequence was collected from a person aged 18 to 59 who received the Ad26.COV2.S COVID-19 vaccine or a placebo. Material: peripheral blood, obtained in a trial of Ad26.COV2.S vaccine versus placebo.

Here the CDR3 DNA reads TGTGCCAGCAGCCCAGCTCCCAATACGCAGTATTTT. Translation: CASSPAPNTQYF. V usage is TRBV3-1 (or the pseudogene TRBV3-2) and J usage is TRBJ2-3; D not resolved. Germline V CDR1 and CDR2: LGHDT, YNNKEL (reference sequence). This CDR3 region has 12 residues. V was clipped by 4 bases and J by 7 bases, with 9 bases between them.